These 21 T cell receptor beta chains share one sample of origin, sequenced in a study of blood T cell repertoires in COVID-19. The method was immunoSEQ multiplex PCR; TCRdb's version includes in-frame clones alone and lacks a portion of them. The sample has approximately 30,000 clones, roughly 91% seen once. The sample comprised peripheral blood. These receptors originate from a human donor with active COVID-19. The donor label of this sample is uncertain.

The chain is built from TRBV11-2 and TRBJ1-1; 7 bases agree with TRBD1. The CDR3 is 12 residues long. The ends lost 1 base at V and 11 bases at J; junction bases unmatched: 4. From germline, CDR1 is SGHAT and CDR2 FQNNGV. The CDR3, as DNA: TGTGCCAGCAGCTTAGGGGGGACAGTCGCTTTCTTT. Translation gives CASSLGGTVAFF.

J is TRBJ2-7 and V is TRBV27, with 9 nucleotides matching TRBD2. Trimming removed 7 bases from V and 0 bases from J; junction bases left unmatched: 1. From germline, CDR1 is MNHEY and CDR2 SMNVEV (reference sequence). The CDR3 is 13 amino acids. This chain's CDR3 is CASKREDSYEQYF. The CDR3 bases are TGTGCCAGCAAGCGGGAGGACTCCTACGAGCAGTACTTC.

J is TRBJ2-1 and V is TRBV10-2; the D is unclear. Trimming took off 3 bases at V and 7 bases at J, with 10 bases between the two ends. Germline V gene data show CDR1 as WSHSY and CDR2 as SAAADI. The CDR3 extends over 13 amino acids. The CDR3 DNA reads as TGCGCCAGCAGTGAAAGATCAGATAATGAGCAGTTCTTC. Translation: CASSERSDNEQFF.

In DNA, the CDR3 is TGTGCCAGCAGCGTTGGACAGGGCAATCAGCCCCAGCATTTT. It translates to CASSVGQGNQPQHF. The gene calls are TRBV9 and TRBJ1-5, with 7 bases matching TRBD1. There are 14 residues in the CDR3. V was clipped by 2 bases and J by 2 bases; unmatched bases: 1. Germline V gene lookup returns CDR1 SGDLS and CDR2 YYNGEE.

The chain couples TRBV6-4 to TRBJ1-1; perhaps TRBD1 as D (5 bases). The V gene lost 2 bases and the J gene lost 7 bases, with 11 bases spanning the gap. Germline CDR1 reads MRHNA; CDR2 reads SNTAGT. CDR3 length equals 13 residues. CDR3 nucleotide sequence: TGTGCCAGCAGTGACAACAGGTATAGTGAAGCTTTCTTT. It translates to CASSDNRYSEAFF.

The chain has TRBV7-8 and TRBJ2-7; 7 bases align to TRBD2. The V gene's germline CDR1 is SGHVS and CDR2 FQNEAQ. J gave up 0 bases and V 0 bases, and 11 bases lay outside the gene matches. The CDR3 sequence is 18 residues long. CDR3 loop: CASSLAGTPLADSYEQYF. CDR3 sequence (DNA): TGTGCCAGCAGCTTAGCAGGGACCCCCCTAGCGGACTCCTACGAGCAGTACTTC.

This clone was found a few times. This sequence joins TRBV4-1 and TRBJ2-7, with TRBD2 identical over 8 bases. The V gene end was trimmed by 6 bases and the J gene end by 1 base; junction bases not matched to a gene: 11. Germline CDR1 is MGHRA and CDR2 is YSYEKL. The CDR3 length is 16 residues. Here the CDR3 reads CASSQTPGGSSYEQYF. The DNA for the CDR3 is TGCGCCAGCAGTCAAACCCCGGGGGGGAGTTCCTACGAGCAGTACTTC.

The chain recombines TRBV5-1 with TRBJ2-3; 9 bases align to TRBD1. The CDR3 extends over 14 amino acids. Germline V gene data show CDR1 as SGHRS and CDR2 as YFSETQ. The V gene end was trimmed by 3 bases and the J gene end by 3 bases; junction bases not matched to a gene: 2. In nucleotides, the CDR3 is TGCGCCAGCAGCTGGGGACAGGGAACAGATACGCAGTATTTT. This codes for CASSWGQGTDTQYF.

V usage is TRBV19 and J usage is TRBJ2-2, with 9 bases matching TRBD2. The V gene's germline CDR1 is LNHDA and CDR2 SQIVND (reference sequence). V lost 3 bases, J lost 1 base, and 9 bases stayed unmatched. This CDR3 is 18 amino acids long. The CDR3: CASSIPGGRGLNTGELFF. The CDR3 bases are TGTGCCAGTAGTATTCCGGGCGGGAGGGGATTGAACACCGGGGAGCTGTTTTTT.

The rearrangement joins TRBV6-2 or TRBV6-3 to TRBJ1-2; no firm D call. The germline V and J ends were trimmed by 0 bases and 0 bases, with 11 bases remaining between them. The CDR3 is 16 residues long. CDR1 and CDR2 (germline): MNHEY, SVGEGT. This CDR3 reads CASSYSAGTTNYGYTF. The CDR3 DNA reads TGTGCCAGCAGTTACTCGGCAGGCACCACTAACTATGGCTACACCTTC.

The V call is TRBV3-1 (or the pseudogene TRBV3-2), the J call TRBJ2-2, with TRBD2 matching over 7 bases. Germline V lookup: CDR1 LGHDT, CDR2 YNNKEL (reference sequence). Losses at the gene ends were 2 bases for V and 6 bases for J; bases not matched to a gene: 6. The CDR3 extends over 15 amino acids. In DNA, the CDR3 is TGTGCCAGCAGCCAACAAGGGGCGGGGGCCGGGGAGCTGTTTTTT. Its translation is CASSQQGAGAGELFF.

This sequence joins TRBV19 and TRBJ1-2; D perhaps matches TRBD1 (6 bases). The germline CDR1 and CDR2 sequences are LNHDA and SQIVND (reference sequence). V was pared by 3 bases and J by 2 bases, with 16 bases between. The CDR3 has 16 amino acids. CDR3 amino acids: CASSIPGGVVNYGYTF. DNA of the CDR3: TGTGCCAGTAGTATCCCGGGGGGCGTCGTAAACTATGGCTACACCTTC.

The chain recombines TRBV6-5 with TRBJ1-1; 8 bases are a match to TRBD1. The CDR3 is 14 amino acids. The germline V gene has CDR1 MNHEY and CDR2 SVGAGI. The J segment lost 2 bases and the V segment lost 6 bases, leaving 5 bases of the junction unmatched. CDR3 in DNA: TGTGCCAGCAGGACCGCAGGGGGCAACACTGAAGCTTTCTTT. Translated, it gives CASRTAGGNTEAFF.

This sequence joins TRBV4-2 and TRBJ2-3; D may be TRBD2 (6 bases). The CDR3 sequence is 13 residues long. Deletions cut 0 bases from V and 10 bases from J, with 11 bases between. CDR1 is LGHNA and CDR2 is YNFKEQ in the germline V gene. The CDR3 DNA is TGTGCCAGCAGCCAAGAAAGGGAGGCTCCGCAGTATTTT. It encodes CASSQEREAPQYF.

This chain connects TRBV11-3 to TRBJ2-2; D is unresolved. Germline CDR1 is SGHNT and CDR2 is YENEEA. V was trimmed by 5 bases and J by 2 bases, leaving 12 bases between them. The length of the CDR3 is 15 residues. The CDR3 spells CASSPSGINTGELFF. The DNA for the CDR3 is TGTGCCAGCAGCCCCAGTGGTATTAACACCGGGGAGCTGTTTTTT.

This sequence joins TRBV27 and TRBJ2-7; 14 nucleotides match TRBD2. This CDR3 is built from 15 residues. The V gene's germline CDR1 is MNHEY and CDR2 SMNVEV (reference sequence). Trimming removed 6 bases from V and 4 bases from J; junction bases left unmatched: 5. The CDR3 region has the DNA TGTGCCAGCAGCGGGACTAGCGGGAGTCGGTACGAGCAGTACTTC. It specifies CASSGTSGSRYEQYF.

The rearrangement uses TRBV30 and TRBJ2-6; a possible D gene is TRBD2 (7 bases). This CDR3 spans 16 amino acids. V gave up 3 bases and J gave up 2 bases, with 14 bases separating them. The germline CDR1 and CDR2 sequences are GTSNPN and SVGIG (reference sequence). This chain's CDR3 is CAWRRGGNTGANVLTF. CDR3 DNA sequence: TGTGCCTGGAGGAGGGGGGGCAATACTGGGGCCAACGTCCTGACTTTC.

The V gene is TRBV3-1 (or the pseudogene TRBV3-2), the J gene TRBJ2-7; a possible D gene is TRBD2 (5 bases). From germline, CDR1 is LGHDT and CDR2 YNNKEL (reference sequence). V shed 3 bases and J shed 2 bases, with 11 bases lying between them. This CDR3 has 14 residues. The CDR3 DNA follows: TGTGCCAGCAGCCAGAGCGGAGAAACCTACGAGCAGTACTTC. Its translation: CASSQSGETYEQYF.

The chain uses TRBV5-1 and TRBJ1-1; weak D call: TRBD1 (6 bases). V lost 4 bases, J lost 1 base, and 14 bases lay in between. Germline V gene sequence: CDR1 SGHRS, CDR2 YFSETQ. The CDR3 length is 15 residues. Here the CDR3 reads CASSQIQGRNTEAFF. The CDR3 DNA follows: TGCGCCAGCAGCCAGATACAGGGTCGGAACACTGAAGCTTTCTTT. The variable domain in full, completed from reference TRBV5-1 and TRBJ1-1, reads KAGVTQTPRYLIKTRGQQVTLSCSPISGHRSVSWYQQTPGQGLQFLFEYFSETQRNKGNFPGRFSGRQFSNSRSEMNVSTLELGDSALYLCASSQIQGRNTEAFFGQGTRLTVV.

The V and J genes are TRBV2 and TRBJ2-3; 7 nucleotides line up with TRBD2. The J segment lost 4 bases and the V segment lost 8 bases, leaving 9 bases of the junction unmatched. The CDR3 length is 14 residues. Germline loops: CDR1 SNHLY, CDR2 FYNNEI. CDR3 sequence reads: CASRAGGGADTQYF. The CDR3, as DNA: TGTGCCAGCCGGGCTGGCGGGGGAGCAGATACGCAGTATTTT.

The rearrangement joins TRBV9 to TRBJ1-1; 7 bases agree with TRBD1. V was pared by 0 bases and J by 7 bases, with 6 bases of the junction left unmatched. The CDR3 covers 14 residues. CDR1 SGDLS and CDR2 YYNGEE come from the germline V gene. The CDR3 protein is CASSVAGTAYEAFF. CDR3 in DNA: TGTGCCAGCAGCGTAGCCGGGACAGCATATGAAGCTTTCTTT.